The T cell receptor (beta chain) under discussion was sequenced for a study of tumor-infiltrating lymphocytes in primary liver carcinoma. Broader study findings: A small share of top clones, only about 7-24%, was found in all five tumor regions.

The study co-extracted DNA and RNA from about 20-30 mg of unsorted bulk tissue. Trimming took 3 bases from V and 5 from J; bases not matched to a gene: 8. Germline V gene data show CDR1 as SGHRS and CDR2 as YFSETQ. This CDR3 is 15 amino acids long. This clonotype was counted between two and nine times. What it binds is unknown. Constant-region priming of roughly 0.45 ug total RNA yielded TCR beta cDNA. Library construction for TCR beta comprised three nested multiplex PCR rounds performed with slightly modified ARM-PCR. The first two PCR rounds, approximately 11 cycles each, used TRBV1-TRBV30 forward primers and a C-beta reverse primer. A single record per CDR3 protein comes from TCRdb applying MiXCR to the multiplex PCR reads. The sample lists tens of thousands of distinct CDR3 sequences, over 65% occurring once.

This TCR was sampled from a man aged 40-49 years with primary liver carcinoma and hepatitis B virus infection. The V gene is TRBV5-1, the J gene TRBJ2-7; 10 bases agree with TRBD1. The sample consisted of liver tumor tissue from sampling region 3. Subset denoted: tumor region T3, left-lateral pole. CDR3: CASSSLSGTGDEQYF. The CDR3 nucleotides read TGCGCCAGCAGCTCTCTATCCGGGACAGGGGACGAGCAGTACTTC.